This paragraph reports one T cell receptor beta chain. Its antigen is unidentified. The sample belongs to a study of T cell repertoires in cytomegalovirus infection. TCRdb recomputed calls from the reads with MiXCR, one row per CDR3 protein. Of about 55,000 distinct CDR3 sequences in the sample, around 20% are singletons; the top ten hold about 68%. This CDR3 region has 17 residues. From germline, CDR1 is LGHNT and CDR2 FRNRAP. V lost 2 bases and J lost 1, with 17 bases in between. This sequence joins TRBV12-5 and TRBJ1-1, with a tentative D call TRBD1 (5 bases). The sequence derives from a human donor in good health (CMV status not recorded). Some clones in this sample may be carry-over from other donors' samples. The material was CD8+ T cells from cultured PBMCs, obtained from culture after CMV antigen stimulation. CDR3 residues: CASGLYPTGGTNTEAFF. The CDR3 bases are TGTGCTAGTGGTTTGTACCCCACGGGGGGGACGAACACTGAAGCTTTCTTT.